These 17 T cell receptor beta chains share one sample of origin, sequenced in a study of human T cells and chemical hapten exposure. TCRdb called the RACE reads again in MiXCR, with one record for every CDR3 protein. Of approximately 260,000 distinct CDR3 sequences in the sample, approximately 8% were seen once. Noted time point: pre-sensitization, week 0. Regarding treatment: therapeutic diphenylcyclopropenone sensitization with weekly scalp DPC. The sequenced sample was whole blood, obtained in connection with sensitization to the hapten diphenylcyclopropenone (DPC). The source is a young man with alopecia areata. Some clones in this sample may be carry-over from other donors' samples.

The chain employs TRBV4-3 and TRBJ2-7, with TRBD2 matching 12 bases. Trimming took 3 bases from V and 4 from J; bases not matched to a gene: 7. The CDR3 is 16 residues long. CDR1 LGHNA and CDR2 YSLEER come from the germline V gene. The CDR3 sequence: CASSHRLAGALYEQYF. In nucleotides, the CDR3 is TGCGCCAGCAGCCATAGACTAGCGGGGGCCTTATACGAGCAGTACTTC.

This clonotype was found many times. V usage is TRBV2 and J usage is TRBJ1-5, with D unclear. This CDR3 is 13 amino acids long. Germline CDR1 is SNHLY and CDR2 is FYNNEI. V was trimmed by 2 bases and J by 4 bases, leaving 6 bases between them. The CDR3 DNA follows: TGTGCCAGCAGTGAACGGGGTAATCAGCCCCAGCATTTT. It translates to CASSERGNQPQHF. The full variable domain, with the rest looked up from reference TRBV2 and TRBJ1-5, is EPEVTQTPSHQVTQMGQEVILRCVPISNHLYFYWYRQILGQKVEFLVSFYNNEISEKSEIFDDQFSVERPDGSNFTLKIRSTKLEDSAMYFCASSERGNQPQHFGDGTRLSIL.

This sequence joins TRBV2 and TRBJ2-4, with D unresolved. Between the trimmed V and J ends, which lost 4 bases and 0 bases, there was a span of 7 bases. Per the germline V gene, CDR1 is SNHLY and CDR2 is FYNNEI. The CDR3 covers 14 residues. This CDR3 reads CASSASEAKNIQYF. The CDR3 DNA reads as TGTGCCAGCAGTGCCTCCGAAGCCAAAAACATTCAGTACTTC.

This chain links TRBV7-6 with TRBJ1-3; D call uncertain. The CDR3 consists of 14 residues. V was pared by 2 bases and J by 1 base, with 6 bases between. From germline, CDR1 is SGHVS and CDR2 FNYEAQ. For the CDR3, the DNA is TGTGCCAGCAGCTTAACGCAATCTGGAAACACCATATATTTT. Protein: CASSLTQSGNTIYF.

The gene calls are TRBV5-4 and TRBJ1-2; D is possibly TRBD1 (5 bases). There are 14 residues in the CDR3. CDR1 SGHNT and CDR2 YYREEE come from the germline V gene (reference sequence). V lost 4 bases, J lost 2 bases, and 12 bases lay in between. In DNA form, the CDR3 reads TGTGCCAGCAGCCCCTCGACAGAGAACTATGGCTACACCTTC. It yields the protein CASSPSTENYGYTF.

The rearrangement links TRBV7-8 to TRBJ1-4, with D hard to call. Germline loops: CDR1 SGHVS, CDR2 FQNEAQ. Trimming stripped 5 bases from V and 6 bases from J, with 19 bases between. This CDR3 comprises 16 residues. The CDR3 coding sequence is TGTGCCAGCAGCGCGCGCCCTAGAGTGGCGGATGAAAAACTGTTTTTT. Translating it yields CASSARPRVADEKLFF.

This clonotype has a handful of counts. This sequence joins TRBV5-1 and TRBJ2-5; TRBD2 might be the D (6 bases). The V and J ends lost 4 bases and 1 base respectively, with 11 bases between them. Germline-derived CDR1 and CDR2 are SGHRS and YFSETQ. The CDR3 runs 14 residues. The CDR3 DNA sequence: TGCGCCAGCAGCCCCAGGACTACCCAAGAGACCCAGTACTTC. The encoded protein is CASSPRTTQETQYF.

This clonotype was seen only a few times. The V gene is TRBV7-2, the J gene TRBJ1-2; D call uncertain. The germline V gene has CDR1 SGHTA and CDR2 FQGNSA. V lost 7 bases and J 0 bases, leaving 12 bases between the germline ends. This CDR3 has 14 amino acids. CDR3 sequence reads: CASTTATANYGYTF. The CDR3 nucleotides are TGTGCCAGCACCACTGCGACGGCTAACTATGGCTACACCTTC.

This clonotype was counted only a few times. CDR3 nucleotide sequence: TGTGCCAGCAGAGACAGGGCTAATCAGCCCCAGCATTTT. Protein: CASRDRANQPQHF. The V call is TRBV28, the J call TRBJ1-5; 7 bases match TRBD1. V lost 6 bases and J lost 4; bases outside the gene matches: 3. Per the germline V gene, CDR1 is MDHEN and CDR2 is SYDVKM. This CDR3 spans 13 amino acids. The variable domain in full, with the rest retrieved from reference TRBV28 and TRBJ1-5, is DVKVTQSSRYLVKRTGEKVFLECVQDMDHENMFWYRQDPGLGLRLIYFSYDVKMKEKGDIPEGYSVSREKKERFSLILESASTNQTSMYLCASRDRANQPQHFGDGTRLSIL.

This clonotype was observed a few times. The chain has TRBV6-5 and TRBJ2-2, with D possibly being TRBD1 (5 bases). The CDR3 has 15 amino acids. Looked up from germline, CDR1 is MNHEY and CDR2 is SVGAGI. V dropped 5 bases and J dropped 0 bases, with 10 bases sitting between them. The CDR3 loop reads CASSPQGTNTGELFF. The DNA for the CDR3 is TGTGCCAGCAGTCCCCAGGGCACGAACACCGGGGAGCTGTTTTTT.

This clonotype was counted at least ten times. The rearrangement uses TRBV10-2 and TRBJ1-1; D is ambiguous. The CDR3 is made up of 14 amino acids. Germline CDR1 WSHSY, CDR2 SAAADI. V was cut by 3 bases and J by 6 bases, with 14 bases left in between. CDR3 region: CASSERSGSPEAFF. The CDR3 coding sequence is TGCGCCAGCAGTGAAAGGTCGGGGAGCCCTGAAGCTTTCTTT.

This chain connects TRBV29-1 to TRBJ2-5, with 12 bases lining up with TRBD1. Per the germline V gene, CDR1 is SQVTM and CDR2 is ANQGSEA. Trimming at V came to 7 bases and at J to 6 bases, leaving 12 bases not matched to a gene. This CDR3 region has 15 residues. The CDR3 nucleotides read TGCAGCGCCTGGTCCGGGACAGGGGGCCCCAAGACCCAGTACTTC. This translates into CSAWSGTGGPKTQYF.

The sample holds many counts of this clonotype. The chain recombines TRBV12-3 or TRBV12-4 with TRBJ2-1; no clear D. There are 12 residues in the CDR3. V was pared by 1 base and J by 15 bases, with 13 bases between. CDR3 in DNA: TGTGCCAGCAGTTTAGTTTCCACCAGAGGGTTCTTC. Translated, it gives CASSLVSTRGFF.

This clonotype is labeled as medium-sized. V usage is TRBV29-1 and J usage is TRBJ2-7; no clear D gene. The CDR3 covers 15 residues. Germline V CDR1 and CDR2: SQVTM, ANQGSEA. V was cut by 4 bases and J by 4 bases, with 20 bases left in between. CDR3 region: CSVAKGRSLRYEQYV. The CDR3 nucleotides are TGCAGCGTTGCCAAGGGCAGGTCCCTTAGGTACGAGCAGTACGTC.

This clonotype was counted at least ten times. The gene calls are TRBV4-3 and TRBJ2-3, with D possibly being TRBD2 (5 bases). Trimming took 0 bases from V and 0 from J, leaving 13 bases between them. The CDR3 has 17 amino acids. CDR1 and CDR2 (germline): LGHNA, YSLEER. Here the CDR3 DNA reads TGCGCCAGCAGCCAAGATTATCCTAGCACTAGCACAGATACGCAGTATTTT. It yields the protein CASSQDYPSTSTDTQYF.

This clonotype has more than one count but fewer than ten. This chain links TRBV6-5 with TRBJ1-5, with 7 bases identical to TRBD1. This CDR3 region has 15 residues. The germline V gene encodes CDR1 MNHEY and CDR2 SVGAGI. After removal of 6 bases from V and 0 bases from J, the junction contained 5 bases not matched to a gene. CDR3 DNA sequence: TGTGCCAGCAGACAGACAGGGATTAGCAATCAGCCCCAGCATTTT. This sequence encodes CASRQTGISNQPQHF.

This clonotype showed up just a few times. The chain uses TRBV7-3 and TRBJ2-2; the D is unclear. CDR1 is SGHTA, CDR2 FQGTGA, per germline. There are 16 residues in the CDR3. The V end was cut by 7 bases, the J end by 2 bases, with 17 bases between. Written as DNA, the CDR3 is TGTGCCAGCACCATATCCTCTCCATTCAACACCGGGGAGCTGTTTTTT. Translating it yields CASTISSPFNTGELFF.